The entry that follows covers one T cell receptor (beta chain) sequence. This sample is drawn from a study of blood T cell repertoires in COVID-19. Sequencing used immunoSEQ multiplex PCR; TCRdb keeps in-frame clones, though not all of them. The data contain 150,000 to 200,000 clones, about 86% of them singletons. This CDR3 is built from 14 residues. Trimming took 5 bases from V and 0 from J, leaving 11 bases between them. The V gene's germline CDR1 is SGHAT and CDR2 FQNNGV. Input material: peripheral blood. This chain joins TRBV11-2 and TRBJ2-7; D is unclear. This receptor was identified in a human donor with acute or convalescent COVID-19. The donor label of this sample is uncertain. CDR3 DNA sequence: TGTGCCAGCAGCCTGGCAGGTCCCTCCTACGAGCAGTACTTC. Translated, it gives CASSLAGPSYEQYF.